The clone carrying this TCR beta chain has just a few counts. Its specificity is unknown. The data belong to a study of T cells after yellow fever vaccination. On the study more broadly: Low-cell-number fractions underwent preparation using SMART-Seq v4 Ultra Low Input.

TCRdb called the 5' RACE reads again in MiXCR, with one record for every CDR3 protein. The data contain roughly 500,000 distinct CDR3 sequences, 15% to 20% of them singletons. General study results and limits: Once the booster was given, most primary-vaccination clones reappeared, at just over 95% for CD4 and around 90% for CD8.

The sequencing used PBMCs, collected 15 days after the yellow fever booster vaccination. This receptor was taken from a man aged 25 to 40 who received the YFV17D yellow fever vaccine.

The CDR3 is CASSLRGGGRSGETYEQYF. CDR3 nucleotide sequence: TGTGCCAGCAGCTTAAGGGGTGGAGGCAGGAGTGGGGAAACCTACGAGCAGTACTTC. The J gene is TRBJ2-7, the V gene TRBV11-2; D may be TRBD1 or TRBD2 (5 bases each). The CDR3 consists of 19 residues. V was clipped by 2 bases and J by 2 bases, with 25 bases between them. In germline, CDR1 is SGHAT, CDR2 FQNNGV. Supplemented by reference TRBV11-2 and TRBJ2-7, the full variable domain reads EAGVAQSPRYKIIEKRQSVAFWCNPISGHATLYWYQQILGQGPKLLIQFQNNGVVDDSQLPKDRFSAERLKGVDSTLKIQPAKLEDSAVYLCASSLRGGGRSGETYEQYFGPGTRLTVT.